One sample yielded the 9 T cell receptor beta chains listed below, sequenced in a study of T cells after posttransplantation cyclophosphamide. The assay was immunoSEQ multiplex PCR, and TCRdb's table has in-frame clones only and misses some. The record shows 20,000 to 25,000 clones for this sample, with no singletons present. Source material: PBMCs. The source of these receptors is an older woman in good health, CMV-negative, and a related stem cell transplant donor.

This clone is termed medium-sized. V and J are TRBV19 and TRBJ2-7, with TRBD2 identical over 11 bases. J was trimmed by 6 bases and V by 5 bases; bases with no gene match: 6. Germline V lookup: CDR1 LNHDA, CDR2 SQIVND (reference sequence). The CDR3 is 14 residues long. The CDR3 loop reads CASSVTSGISEQYF. In DNA, the CDR3 is TGTGCCAGTAGTGTGACTAGCGGGATAAGCGAGCAGTACTTC.

This clone was found many times. This rearrangement joins TRBV10-3 to TRBJ1-2; tentatively, D is TRBD1 (6 bases). CDR3 length: 15 residues. The V end lost 2 bases, the J end lost 4 bases, and 14 bases lay between the germline ends. Germline CDR1 ENHRY, CDR2 SYGVKD. The CDR3 protein is CAISEGQQGTYGYTF. CDR3 nucleotide sequence: TGTGCCATCAGTGAGGGACAGCAGGGCACCTATGGCTACACCTTC.

At least ten counts were recorded for this clone. This rearrangement joins TRBV5-5 to TRBJ2-5, with 8 positions matching TRBD1. The DNA end favors TRBJ2-7, so the J call may be wrong. The CDR3 extends over 14 amino acids. Germline V gene sequence: CDR1 SGHKS, CDR2 YYEKEE (reference sequence). The CDR3: CASSFGTGNYEQYF. The CDR3 coding sequence is TGTGCCAGCAGCTTCGGGACAGGTAACTACGAGCAGTACTTC.

There are many counts of this clone. The chain uses TRBV6-1 and TRBJ1-2; D possibly corresponds to TRBD1 (5 bases). The CDR3 covers 15 residues. Germline CDR1 MNHNS, CDR2 SASEGT. Trimming stripped 2 bases from V and 4 bases from J, with 14 bases between. CDR3: CASSESGSGAYGYTF. Here the CDR3 DNA reads TGTGCCAGCAGTGAATCCGGGAGTGGGGCCTATGGCTACACCTTC.

This clone was counted ten times or more. The chain combines TRBV5-1 with TRBJ2-5; D perhaps matches TRBD1 (6 bases). Between the trimmed V and J ends, which lost 4 bases and 1 base, there was a span of 11 bases. Germline values: CDR1 SGHRS, CDR2 YFSETQ. The CDR3 is 14 amino acids. The CDR3 region is CASSPDRPQETQYF. The CDR3 DNA is TGCGCCAGCAGCCCCGACAGGCCCCAAGAGACCCAGTACTTC.

A few counts support this clone. The V gene is TRBV27, the J gene TRBJ2-2; D may be TRBD2 (6 bases). The germline V gene encodes CDR1 MNHEY and CDR2 SMNVEV (reference sequence). V lost 3 bases and J 2 bases, leaving 13 bases between the germline ends. This CDR3 is built from 16 residues. The CDR3 reads CASSFGGVANTGELFF. Written as DNA, the CDR3 is TGTGCCAGCAGTTTTGGAGGGGTCGCTAACACCGGGGAGCTGTTTTTT.

This clone has a count of ten or more. The V and J genes are TRBV10-3 and TRBJ2-3, with D maybe TRBD2 (6 bases). The CDR3 runs to 13 residues. Looked up from germline, CDR1 is ENHRY and CDR2 is SYGVKD. V lost 2 bases and J 6 bases, leaving 9 bases between the germline ends. DNA for the CDR3: TGTGCCATCAGTGAGAGACTAGAGGATACGCAGTATTTT. Encoded protein: CAISERLEDTQYF.

By its share, this clone is medium-sized (0.01 to 0.1%). The chain recombines TRBV19 with TRBJ2-2; TRBD1 matches 9 bases. Germline values: CDR1 LNHDA, CDR2 SQIVND (reference sequence). The V gene end was trimmed by 6 bases and the J gene end by 6 bases; junction bases not matched to a gene: 8. This CDR3 has 15 amino acids. The CDR3 sequence is CASRPGTGFSGELFF. CDR3 bases: TGTGCCAGTAGGCCCGGGACAGGGTTTTCCGGGGAGCTGTTTTTT.

This clone was counted between two and nine times. The gene calls are TRBV7-6 and TRBJ2-2; 11 nucleotides align to TRBD2. The CDR3 runs 17 residues. The ends lost 2 bases at V and 5 bases at J; junction bases unmatched: 7. Germline V CDR1 and CDR2: SGHVS, FNYEAQ. The DNA for the CDR3 is TGTGCCAGCAGCTTATACCAGGGACTAGCGGCTACCGGGGAGCTGTTTTTT. As protein: CASSLYQGLAATGELFF. The full variable domain, with the rest looked up from reference TRBV7-6 and TRBJ2-2, is GAGVSQSPRYKVTKRGQDVALRCDPISGHVSLYWYRQALGQGPEFLTYFNYEAQQDKSGLPNDRFSAERPEGSISTLTIQRTEQRDSAMYRCASSLYQGLAATGELFFGEGSRLTVL.